Each of the 4 T cell receptor beta chains below was sequenced from the same sample in a study of human T cells and chemical hapten exposure. TCRdb reanalysed the RACE reads using MiXCR and keeps one entry per CDR3 protein. This table holds approximately 370,000 distinct CDR3 sequences, over 5% found once. As to time point: pre-sensitization, week 0. Treatment of the sample: therapeutic diphenylcyclopropenone sensitization with weekly scalp DPC. The source material was whole blood, sampled in connection with sensitization to the hapten diphenylcyclopropenone (DPC). The receptors stem from a woman aged 18-29 years with alopecia areata. Some clones in this sample may be carry-over from other donors' samples.

This clonotype was observed at least ten times. The chain combines TRBV12-3 or TRBV12-4 with TRBJ1-5; tentatively, D is TRBD1 (5 bases). V was pared by 3 bases and J by 4 bases, with 7 bases between. The CDR3 consists of 13 residues. CDR3 in DNA: TGTGCCAGCAGTTTGACAGATAATCAGCCCCAGCATTTT. Translation gives CASSLTDNQPQHF.

The chain links TRBV6-5 to TRBJ1-6; D is possibly TRBD1 (5 bases). This CDR3 has 13 amino acids. Germline assignment: CDR1 MNHEY and CDR2 SVGAGI. V was trimmed by 8 bases and J by 4 bases, leaving 9 bases between them. CDR3 region: CASYRGYNSPLHF. The CDR3 DNA is TGTGCCAGCTATAGGGGTTATAATTCACCCCTCCACTTT.

This clonotype turned up a few times. The rearrangement uses TRBV15 and TRBJ1-6; no clear D gene. CDR1 LNHNV and CDR2 YYDKDF come from the germline V gene (reference sequence). This CDR3 is built from 18 residues. Trimming shortened V by 0 bases and J by 0 bases, and 12 bases separated the two germline ends. This chain's CDR3 is CATSRDSGWSSYNSPLHF. The CDR3 region has the DNA TGTGCCACCAGCAGAGATTCGGGGTGGAGCTCCTATAATTCACCCCTCCACTTT. Together with reference TRBV15 and TRBJ1-6, the CDR3 gives the full variable domain: DAMVIQNPRYQVTQFGKPVTLSCSQTLNHNVMYWYQQKSSQAPKLLFHYYDKDFNNEADTPDNFQSRRPNTSFCFLDIRSPGLGDTAMYLCATSRDSGWSSYNSPLHFGNGTRLTVT.

The chain links TRBV10-3 to TRBJ2-7; TRBD1 aligns across 7 bases. V lost 1 base, J lost 5 bases, and 2 bases stayed unmatched. This CDR3 spans 13 amino acids. Germline CDR1 and CDR2: ENHRY and SYGVKD. This chain's CDR3 is CAISEFGQDEQYF. DNA of the CDR3: TGTGCCATCAGTGAGTTCGGACAGGACGAGCAGTACTTC.